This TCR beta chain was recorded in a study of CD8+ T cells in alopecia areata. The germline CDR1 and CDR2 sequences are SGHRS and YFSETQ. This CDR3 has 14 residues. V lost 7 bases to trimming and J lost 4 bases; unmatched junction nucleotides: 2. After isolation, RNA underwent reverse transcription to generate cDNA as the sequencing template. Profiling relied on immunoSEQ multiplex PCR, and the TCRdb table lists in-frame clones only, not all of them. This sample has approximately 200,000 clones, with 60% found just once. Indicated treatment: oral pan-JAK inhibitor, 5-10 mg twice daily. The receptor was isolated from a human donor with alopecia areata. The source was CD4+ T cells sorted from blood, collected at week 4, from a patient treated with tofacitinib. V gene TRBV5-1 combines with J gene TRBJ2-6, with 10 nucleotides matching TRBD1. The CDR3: CASGTGAGANVLTF. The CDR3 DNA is TGCGCCAGCGGGACAGGGGCCGGGGCCAACGTCCTGACTTTC.